The 26 T cell receptor beta chains below come from one sample, sequenced in a study of blood T cell repertoires in COVID-19. Profiled with immunoSEQ multiplex PCR; TCRdb holds only in-frame clones, not every one. The sample lists about 110,000 clones, nearly 90% occurring once. Sequencing used peripheral blood. The receptors stem from a human donor in a cohort sampled during active COVID-19.

On this clone itself: The germline gene is not matched at one end of the junction; a read error may be the cause. The genes are TRBV5-1 and TRBJ2-7; unclear D gene. From germline, CDR1 is SGHRS and CDR2 YFSETQ. CDR3 length: 12 amino acids. The CDR3 sequence is CASSFSSSEQYF. The CDR3 DNA reads TGCGCCAGCAGCTTTTCCTCCTCCGAGCAGTACTTC.

The V and J genes are TRBV6-5 and TRBJ1-6; TRBD1 is a possible D gene (5 bases). This CDR3 has 13 residues. Trimming cost V 8 bases and J 14 bases, with 19 bases left between them. The germline CDR1 and CDR2 sequences are MNHEY and SVGAGI. CDR3 in DNA: TGTGCCAGCTCCGGGGGGGTGTCTTCCTCCCTCCACTTT. Protein product: CASSGGVSSSLHF.

This rearrangement joins TRBV14 to TRBJ2-1; 7 bases fit TRBD1. CDR3 length equals 15 residues. CDR1 is SGHDN and CDR2 is FVKESK in the germline V gene. V shed 4 bases, J shed 4 bases, and the junction held 7 bases outside the gene matches. The CDR3 bases are TGTGCCAGCAGCCCATACCGGGACAGTTACAATGAGCAGTTCTTC. Translation gives CASSPYRDSYNEQFF.

This chain links TRBV28 with TRBJ2-5; possibly TRBD1 for D (6 bases). This CDR3 comprises 13 residues. The V gene's germline CDR1 is MDHEN and CDR2 SYDVKM. V lost 5 bases and J lost 2, with 9 bases in between. This CDR3 reads CASSRTAQETQYF. CDR3 coding DNA: TGTGCCAGCAGTAGGACAGCACAAGAGACCCAGTACTTC.

The chain links TRBV23-1 to TRBJ2-1; the match to TRBD1 covers 8 bases. TRBV23-1 is sorted into the ORF group, with uncertain function. V trimming: 6 bases; J trimming: 5 bases; junction bases outside the gene matches: 3. The CDR3 is made up of 13 amino acids. CDR3 coding DNA: TGCGCCAGCAGGCTGGACAGGGACAATGAGCAGTTCTTC. Translating it yields CASRLDRDNEQFF.

CDR3 nucleotides: TGTGCCAGCAGCCCCCAGGGGCCGACTGAAGCTTTCTTT. Translation: CASSPQGPTEAFF. The chain links TRBV7-8 to TRBJ1-1; D is possibly TRBD1 (6 bases). Germline V gene sequence: CDR1 SGHVS, CDR2 FQNEAQ. This CDR3 comprises 13 residues. The ends were cut back, 5 bases at V and 5 bases at J, with 12 bases in the middle.

The chain is built from TRBV19 and TRBJ1-2, with 7 bases that match TRBD1. The length of the CDR3 is 14 residues. Trimming removed 6 bases from V and 3 bases from J; junction bases left unmatched: 7. The germline V gene has CDR1 LNHDA and CDR2 SQIVND (reference sequence). CDR3 in amino acids: CASSAYRGDYGYTF. For the CDR3, the DNA is TGTGCCAGTAGCGCCTACAGGGGTGACTATGGCTACACCTTC.

The V and J genes are TRBV5-1 and TRBJ1-2, with 8 bases that match TRBD1. Germline CDR1 SGHRS, CDR2 YFSETQ. With V trimmed by 4 bases and J by 8 bases, 10 bases remained unmatched. The CDR3 is made up of 14 amino acids. The CDR3 bases are TGCGCCAGCAGCCACTGGGGACAGGAAAACGGCTACACCTTC. It encodes CASSHWGQENGYTF. Supplemented by reference TRBV5-1 and TRBJ1-2, the full variable domain reads KAGVTQTPRYLIKTRGQQVTLSCSPISGHRSVSWYQQTPGQGLQFLFEYFSETQRNKGNFPGRFSGRQFSNSRSEMNVSTLELGDSALYLCASSHWGQENGYTFGSGTRLTVV.

This rearrangement joins TRBV29-1 to TRBJ1-1, with 8 bases identical to TRBD1. J lost 5 bases, V lost 7 bases, and 18 bases had no gene match. The germline V gene has CDR1 SQVTM and CDR2 ANQGSEA. The length of the CDR3 is 16 residues. The DNA for the CDR3 is TGCAGCGCTAGTCAGGGGGCTCTTGGAGGTAGGACTGAAGCTTTCTTT. Amino acid sequence: CSASQGALGGRTEAFF.

The rearrangement links TRBV6-5 to TRBJ2-2; weak D call: TRBD1 (6 bases). The CDR3 has 14 amino acids. Trimming took 10 bases from V and 1 from J, leaving 13 bases between them. Germline-derived CDR1 and CDR2 are MNHEY and SVGAGI. CDR3 sequence reads: CATRPRGNTGELFF. CDR3 sequence (DNA): TGTGCCACCCGACCCAGGGGGAACACCGGGGAGCTGTTTTTT.

This rearrangement joins TRBV29-1 to TRBJ2-3, with 7 bases that match TRBD2. The germline CDR1 and CDR2 sequences are SQVTM and ANQGSEA. The CDR3 has 14 amino acids. Trimming removed 8 bases from V and 7 bases from J; junction bases left unmatched: 15. CDR3 nucleotides: TGCAGCCCTACTAGCGTCGGTGTCGGGTATACGCAGTATTTT. This encodes CSPTSVGVGYTQYF.

This clone was counted a single time. The V and J genes are TRBV4-2 and TRBJ1-3, with D possibly matching TRBD1 (5 bases). Germline CDR1 is LGHNA and CDR2 is YNFKEQ. The V end was cut by 2 bases, the J end by 0 bases, with 11 bases between. This CDR3 has 16 residues. The CDR3 is CASSQTGHHSGNTIYF. CDR3 nucleotide sequence: TGTGCCAGCAGCCAAACCGGACACCACTCTGGAAACACCATATATTTT.

The rearrangement joins TRBV2 to TRBJ1-1; the D is unclear. CDR1 and CDR2 (germline): SNHLY, FYNNEI. The CDR3 is 13 residues long. V was pared by 6 bases and J by 3 bases, with 11 bases between. Written as DNA, the CDR3 is TGTGCCAGCAGCCGGGAGGTGGACACTGAAGCTTTCTTT. Its translation: CASSREVDTEAFF.

The chain is built from TRBV4-3 and TRBJ2-1; TRBD2 matches 9 bases. The V segment lost 1 base and the J segment 4 bases; nucleotides outside the gene matches: 2. The length of the CDR3 is 15 residues. CDR1 and CDR2 from the germline V gene are LGHNA and YSLEER. CDR3 region: CASSQGLADYNEQFF. DNA of the CDR3: TGCGCCAGCAGCCAAGGACTAGCGGATTACAATGAGCAGTTCTTC.

This clone is a singleton in its sample. The chain uses TRBV7-3 and TRBJ2-1; TRBD2 matches at 8 bases. Germline V lookup: CDR1 SGHTA, CDR2 FQGTGA. V shed 4 bases, J shed 4 bases, and the junction held 6 bases outside the gene matches. The CDR3 is 15 amino acids. CDR3 sequence reads: CASSSSPGGYNEQFF. The CDR3 nucleotides are TGTGCCAGCAGCTCATCCCCGGGGGGGTACAATGAGCAGTTCTTC.

The J gene is TRBJ1-5, the V gene TRBV11-2; D is unresolved. Germline V gene sequence: CDR1 SGHAT, CDR2 FQNNGV. V was cut by 2 bases and J by 0 bases, with 8 bases left in between. The CDR3 is 15 residues long. This CDR3 reads CASSLNIYSNQPQHF. The CDR3 nucleotides are TGTGCCAGCAGCTTAAACATATATAGCAATCAGCCCCAGCATTTT.

The chain carries TRBV5-1 and TRBJ2-5; possible D gene TRBD1, 6 bases. The germline V gene encodes CDR1 SGHRS and CDR2 YFSETQ. The CDR3 loop spans 15 amino acids. The V and J ends lost 3 bases and 1 base respectively, with 13 bases between them. CDR3 residues: CASSSVTGLQETQYF. CDR3 in DNA: TGCGCCAGCAGCTCCGTTACAGGGCTCCAAGAGACCCAGTACTTC. Based on the CDR3 plus reference TRBV5-1 and TRBJ2-5, the full variable domain is KAGVTQTPRYLIKTRGQQVTLSCSPISGHRSVSWYQQTPGQGLQFLFEYFSETQRNKGNFPGRFSGRQFSNSRSEMNVSTLELGDSALYLCASSSVTGLQETQYFGPGTRLLVL.

The chain combines TRBV10-3 with TRBJ2-1; 10 nucleotides match TRBD1. With 4 bases clipped from V and 1 base from J, the junction kept 10 bases outside the gene matches. This CDR3 has 18 residues. The germline V gene has CDR1 ENHRY and CDR2 SYGVKD. CDR3 coding DNA: TGTGCCATCAGTGCCCCCCGGGACAGGGGATTTTCCTACAATGAGCAGTTCTTC. Protein product: CAISAPRDRGFSYNEQFF.

J is TRBJ2-7 and V is TRBV18, with unresolved D. CDR3 length: 14 residues. With 3 bases removed from V and 0 bases from J, the gap between germline ends came to 9 bases. Germline V gives CDR1 KGHSH, CDR2 LQKENI. This chain's CDR3 is CASSPNSISYEQYF. CDR3 in DNA: TGTGCCAGCTCACCGAACAGCATCTCCTACGAGCAGTACTTC.

This clone is a singleton in its sample. The chain carries TRBV3-1 (or the pseudogene TRBV3-2) and TRBJ1-5; D gene ambiguous. Per germline, CDR1 LGHDT and CDR2 YNNKEL (reference sequence). This CDR3 comprises 16 residues. Deletions cut 5 bases from V and 0 bases from J, with 14 bases between. The chain's CDR3 is CASSERPADSNQPQHF. CDR3 DNA sequence: TGTGCCAGCAGCGAGAGGCCGGCCGATAGCAATCAGCCCCAGCATTTT.

V gene TRBV10-3 combines with J gene TRBJ1-5; D is possibly TRBD1 (5 bases). The V and J ends lost 0 bases and 4 bases respectively, with 16 bases between them. The CDR3 is made up of 17 amino acids. Per the germline V gene, CDR1 is ENHRY and CDR2 is SYGVKD. The CDR3 loop is CAISESRVGRTNQPQHF. Written as DNA, the CDR3 is TGTGCCATCAGTGAGTCGAGAGTGGGGAGGACAAATCAGCCCCAGCATTTT.

V and J are TRBV9 and TRBJ2-1; 11 nucleotides line up with TRBD1. CDR1 and CDR2 from the germline V gene are SGDLS and YYNGEE. The CDR3 length is 15 residues. The V and J ends lost 7 bases and 6 bases, in that order; junction bases with no gene match: 9. CDR3 in DNA: TGTGCCAGCGGCCCAACCGGGACAGGGGGCAATGAGCAGTTCTTC. Its protein product is CASGPTGTGGNEQFF.

The chain joins TRBV18 to TRBJ2-2, with TRBD1 as a possible D gene (6 bases). This CDR3 has 17 amino acids. Germline-derived CDR1 and CDR2 are KGHSH and LQKENI. With 2 bases removed from V and 6 bases from J, the gap between germline ends came to 19 bases. The DNA of the CDR3 is TGTGCCAGCTCACCATATTTGGGGGCGCCGGGGTCCGGGGAGCTGTTTTTT. Protein sequence: CASSPYLGAPGSGELFF.

The CDR3 reads CASSTDMPNQPQHF. The DNA for the CDR3 is TGTGCCAGTAGCACGGACATGCCAAATCAGCCCCAGCATTTT. The V gene is TRBV19, the J gene TRBJ1-5; a possible D gene is TRBD1 (5 bases). The CDR3 extends over 14 amino acids. Germline V gene sequence: CDR1 LNHDA, CDR2 SQIVND (reference sequence). Trimming stripped 6 bases from V and 4 bases from J, with 13 bases between.

CDR3 in DNA: TGTGCCATCAGTCCACAGACAGAGATCCACACTGAAGCTTTCTTT. It translates to CAISPQTEIHTEAFF. This chain joins TRBV10-3 and TRBJ1-1, with a tentative D call TRBD1 (5 bases). V lost 5 bases and J 3 bases, leaving 16 bases between the germline ends. Per germline, CDR1 ENHRY and CDR2 SYGVKD. The CDR3 consists of 15 residues.

J is TRBJ2-7 and V is TRBV5-1, with 16 bases that match TRBD2. In germline, CDR1 is SGHRS, CDR2 YFSETQ. V lost 0 bases and J lost 4; bases outside the gene matches: 1. The CDR3 runs 16 residues. DNA of the CDR3: TGCGCCAGCAGCTTGGAGGGACTAGCGGGAGGGTACGAGCAGTACTTC. Protein product: CASSLEGLAGGYEQYF.